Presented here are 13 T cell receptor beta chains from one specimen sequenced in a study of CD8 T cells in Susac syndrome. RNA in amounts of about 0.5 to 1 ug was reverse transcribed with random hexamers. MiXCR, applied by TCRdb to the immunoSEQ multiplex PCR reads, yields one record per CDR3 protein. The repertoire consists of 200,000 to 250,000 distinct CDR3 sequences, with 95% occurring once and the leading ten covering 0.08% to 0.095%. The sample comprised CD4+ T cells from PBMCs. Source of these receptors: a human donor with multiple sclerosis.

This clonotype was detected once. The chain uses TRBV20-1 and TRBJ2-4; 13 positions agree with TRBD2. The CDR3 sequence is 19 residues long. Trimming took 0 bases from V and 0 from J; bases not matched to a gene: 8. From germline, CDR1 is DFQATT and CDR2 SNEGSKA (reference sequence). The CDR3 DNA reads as TGCAGTGCTAGAGATGTTGGACTAGCGGGGGCCTTAGCCAAAAACATTCAGTACTTC. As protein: CSARDVGLAGALAKNIQYF.

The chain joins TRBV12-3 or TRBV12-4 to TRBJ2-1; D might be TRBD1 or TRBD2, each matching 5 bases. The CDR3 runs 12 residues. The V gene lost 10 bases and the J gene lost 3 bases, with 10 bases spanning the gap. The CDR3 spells CATGTYYNEQFF. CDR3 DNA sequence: TGTGCCACAGGGACGTACTACAATGAGCAGTTCTTC.

CDR3: CASSPQGALGYTF. The CDR3 nucleotides are TGTGCCAGCAGCCCACAGGGGGCGTTGGGCTACACCTTC. The V call is TRBV7-8, the J call TRBJ1-2, with 9 positions matching TRBD1. J gave up 8 bases and V 5 bases, and 6 bases lay outside the gene matches. CDR1 SGHVS and CDR2 FQNEAQ come from the germline V gene. The CDR3 spans 13 residues.

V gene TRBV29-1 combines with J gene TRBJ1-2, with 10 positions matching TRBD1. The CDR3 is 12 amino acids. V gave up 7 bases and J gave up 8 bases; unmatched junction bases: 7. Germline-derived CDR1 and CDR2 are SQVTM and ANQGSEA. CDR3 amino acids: CSAVTGGFGYTF. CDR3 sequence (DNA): TGCAGCGCTGTGACAGGGGGCTTCGGCTACACCTTC.

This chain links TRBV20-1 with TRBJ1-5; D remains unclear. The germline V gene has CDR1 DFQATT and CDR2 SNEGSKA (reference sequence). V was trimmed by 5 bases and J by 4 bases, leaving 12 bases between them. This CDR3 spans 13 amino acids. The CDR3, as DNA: TGCAGTGCTGCGACAACGCCAAATCAGCCCCAGCATTTT. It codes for CSAATTPNQPQHF.

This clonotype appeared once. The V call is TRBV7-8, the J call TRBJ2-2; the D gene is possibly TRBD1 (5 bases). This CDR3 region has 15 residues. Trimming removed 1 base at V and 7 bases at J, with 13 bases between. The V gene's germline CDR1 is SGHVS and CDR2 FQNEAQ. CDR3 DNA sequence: TGTGCCAGCAGCTTAGGAGCAGGGCTCCTCGGGGAGCTGTTTTTT. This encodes CASSLGAGLLGELFF.

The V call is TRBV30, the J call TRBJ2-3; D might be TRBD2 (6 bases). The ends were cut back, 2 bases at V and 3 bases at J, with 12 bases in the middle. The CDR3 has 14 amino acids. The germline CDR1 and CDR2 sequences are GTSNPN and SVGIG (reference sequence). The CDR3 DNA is TGTGCCTGGAGTCCGGGGGTGGTGACAGATACGCAGTATTTT. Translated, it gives CAWSPGVVTDTQYF.

The CDR3 DNA reads as TGCAGTGCTAGACAACTCGCAGGGGTTTGGGAGCAGTTCTTC. The encoded protein is CSARQLAGVWEQFF. The rearrangement joins TRBV20-1 to TRBJ2-1; D is possibly TRBD1 (6 bases). Germline loops: CDR1 DFQATT, CDR2 SNEGSKA (reference sequence). The V gene lost 2 bases and the J gene lost 10 bases, with 18 bases spanning the gap. The CDR3 contains 14 residues.

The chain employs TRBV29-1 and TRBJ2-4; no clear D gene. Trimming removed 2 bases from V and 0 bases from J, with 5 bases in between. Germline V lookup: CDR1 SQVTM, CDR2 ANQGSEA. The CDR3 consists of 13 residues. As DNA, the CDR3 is TGCAGCGTTGAATCAGGAGCCAAAAACATTCAGTACTTC. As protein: CSVESGAKNIQYF.

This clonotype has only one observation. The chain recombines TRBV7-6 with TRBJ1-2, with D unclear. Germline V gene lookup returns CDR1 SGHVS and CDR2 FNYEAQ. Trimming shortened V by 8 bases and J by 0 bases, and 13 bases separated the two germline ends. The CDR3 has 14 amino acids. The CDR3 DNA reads TGTGCCAGCCCTTATCTTTCGGCTAACTATGGCTACACCTTC. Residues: CASPYLSANYGYTF.

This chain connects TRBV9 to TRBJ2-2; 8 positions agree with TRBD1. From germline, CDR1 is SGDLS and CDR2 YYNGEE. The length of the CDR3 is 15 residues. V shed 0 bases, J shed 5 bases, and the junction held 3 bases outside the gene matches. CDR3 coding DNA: TGTGCCAGCAGCGTAGTACAGGGGGGTACCGGGGAGCTGTTTTTT. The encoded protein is CASSVVQGGTGELFF.

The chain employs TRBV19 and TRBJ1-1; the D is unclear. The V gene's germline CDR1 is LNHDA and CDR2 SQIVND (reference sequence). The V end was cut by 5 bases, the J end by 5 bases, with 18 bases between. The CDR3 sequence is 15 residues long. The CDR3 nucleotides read TGTGCCAGTAGTGCGAAGCCAGAACGGGGAACTGAAGCTTTCTTT. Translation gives CASSAKPERGTEAFF.

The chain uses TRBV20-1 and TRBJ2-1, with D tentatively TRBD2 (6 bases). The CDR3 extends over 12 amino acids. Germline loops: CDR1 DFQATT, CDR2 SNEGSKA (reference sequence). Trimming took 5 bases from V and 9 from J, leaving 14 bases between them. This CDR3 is CSAPNGGVEQFF. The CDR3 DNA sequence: TGCAGTGCTCCGAACGGGGGAGTTGAGCAGTTCTTC.